The entry that follows covers one TCR beta chain sequence. As processed by the authors: By means of reference gene primer amplification, nucleated cell counts were estimated. Method: immunoSEQ multiplex PCR; TCRdb's copy keeps in-frame clones and lacks some. V, J and clone size were drawn from that table, and D and trimming were deduced from the DNA. The sample lists over 450,000 clones; 70% to 90% were seen once. The V gene end was trimmed by 4 bases and the J gene end by 4 bases; junction bases not matched to a gene: 13. This CDR3 comprises 16 residues. Germline loops: CDR1 SGHDT, CDR2 YYEEEE. The data belong to a study of blood T cell repertoires in COVID-19. Background on the study: There were acute and convalescent COVID-19 samples, and they came from the United States, Italy and Spain.

Seattle patient enrollment occurred during active infection, with longitudinal follow-up thereafter. The receptor comes from a woman aged 45-65 years with COVID-19, enrolled during active disease. What was sequenced was peripheral blood. The chain is built from TRBV5-6 and TRBJ1-2; 7 nucleotides agree with TRBD1. The CDR3, as DNA: TGTGCCAGCAGCCCCGGGACGGGACAGTTCTTCTATGGCTACACCTTC. Translated, it gives CASSPGTGQFFYGYTF. The variable domain in full, with the rest retrieved from reference TRBV5-6 and TRBJ1-2, is DAGVTQSPTHLIKTRGQQVTLRCSPKSGHDTVSWYQQALGQGPQFIFQYYEEEERQRGNFPDRFSGHQFPNYSSELNVNALLLGDSALYLCASSPGTGQFFYGYTFGSGTRLTVV.